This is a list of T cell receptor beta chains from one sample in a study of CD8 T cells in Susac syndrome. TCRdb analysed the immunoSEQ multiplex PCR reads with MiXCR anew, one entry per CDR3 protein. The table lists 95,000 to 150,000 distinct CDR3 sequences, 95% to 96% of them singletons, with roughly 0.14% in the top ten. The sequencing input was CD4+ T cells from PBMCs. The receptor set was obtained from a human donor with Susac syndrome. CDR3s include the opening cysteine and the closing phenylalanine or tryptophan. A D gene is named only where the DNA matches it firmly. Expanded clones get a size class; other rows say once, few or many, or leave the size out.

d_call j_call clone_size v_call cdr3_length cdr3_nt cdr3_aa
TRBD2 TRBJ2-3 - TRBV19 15 TGTGCCAGTAGTCTACCTAGCGGAAGCACAGATACGCAGTATTTT CASSLPSGSTDTQYF
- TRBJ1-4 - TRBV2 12 TGTGCCAGCAAAAGGGCTGCTGAAAAACTGTTTTTT CASKRAAEKLFF
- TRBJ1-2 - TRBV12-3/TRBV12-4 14 TGTGCCAGCAGTTTTAGTAGCCGTTACTATGGCTACACCTTC CASSFSSRYYGYTF
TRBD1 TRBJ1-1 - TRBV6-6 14 TGTGCCAGCAGTTACATACAGGGGTACACTGAAGCTTTCTTT CASSYIQGYTEAFF
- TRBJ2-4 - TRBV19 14 TGTGCCAGTAGAGACCCCGGGGACAAAAACATTCAGTACTTC CASRDPGDKNIQYF
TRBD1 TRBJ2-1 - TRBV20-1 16 TGCAGTGCTAGAGATTCGGCAGGGGGCAGAGGGAATGAGCAGTTCTTC CSARDSAGGRGNEQFF
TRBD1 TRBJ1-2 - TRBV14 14 TGTGCCAGCAGCCCGTGGACAGGGGGAGTTGGCTACACCTTC CASSPWTGGVGYTF
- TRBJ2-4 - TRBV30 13 TGTGCCTGGACAACGCTAGCCAAAAACATTCAGTACTTC CAWTTLAKNIQYF
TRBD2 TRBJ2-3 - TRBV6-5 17 TGTGCCAGCAGTTACTCGGGACTAGCTGCGGGCACAGATACGCAGTATTTT CASSYSGLAAGTDTQYF
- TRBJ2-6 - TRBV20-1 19 TGCAGTGCTAGACCTACAGGGAAGCAATCCCTTTCTCAGGCCAACGTCCTGACTTTC CSARPTGKQSLSQANVLTF
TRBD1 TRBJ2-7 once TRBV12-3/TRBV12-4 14 TGTGCCAGCAGTTTACAGACAGGGGCCTACGAGCAGTACTTC CASSLQTGAYEQYF
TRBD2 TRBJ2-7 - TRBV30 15 TGTGCCTGGAGGGATAGCGGGAGGGCCACCTACGAGCAGTACTTC CAWRDSGRATYEQYF
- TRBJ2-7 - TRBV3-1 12 TGTGCCAGCAGCACCCAGGGCTACGAGCAGTACTTC CASSTQGYEQYF
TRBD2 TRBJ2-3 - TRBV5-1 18 TGCGCCAGCAGCTTGGCCACGGTAGCGGGAGGTCCCACAGATACGCAGTATTTT CASSLATVAGGPTDTQYF
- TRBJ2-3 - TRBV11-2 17 TGTGCCAGCAGCTTAGGTCGGTTCGGCAGGCACACAGATACGCAGTATTTT CASSLGRFGRHTDTQYF
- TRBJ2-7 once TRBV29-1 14 TGCAGCGTTGCGATTAGCTCAGGACTCTACGAGCAGTACTTC CSVAISSGLYEQYF
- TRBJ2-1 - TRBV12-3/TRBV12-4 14 TGTGCCAGCAGTTTCGCAGGGACCCTCAATGAGCAGTTCTTC CASSFAGTLNEQFF
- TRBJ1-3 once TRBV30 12 TGTGCCTCACAGTTCTCTGGAAACACCATATATTTT CASQFSGNTIYF
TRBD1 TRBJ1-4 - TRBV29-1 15 TGCAGCGTTGAAGAAGGTGGGACAGGGATTGAAAAACTGTTTTTT CSVEEGGTGIEKLFF